These 10 T cell receptor beta chains were all obtained from the same sample, sequenced in a study of cytomegalovirus exposure and HLA in healthy donors. Profiling relied on immunoSEQ multiplex PCR, and the TCRdb table lists in-frame clones only, not all of them. This table has fewer than 250,000 clones, 87% appearing once. The sequenced sample consisted of PBMCs. The source is a man aged 18 to 29 in good health and CMV-seronegative.

The V gene is TRBV4-3, the J gene TRBJ2-2; D might be TRBD1 (5 bases). CDR1 is LGHNA, CDR2 YSLEER, per germline. The CDR3 sequence is 17 residues long. The V gene lost 0 bases and the J gene lost 3 bases, with 14 bases spanning the gap. CDR3 coding DNA: TGCGCCAGCAGCCAAGATCTGAAGCCCAGGGACACCGGGGAGCTGTTTTTT. Residues: CASSQDLKPRDTGELFF.

The chain employs TRBV9 and TRBJ2-3; D possibly corresponds to TRBD2 (5 bases). The CDR3 is made up of 16 amino acids. CDR1 is SGDLS and CDR2 is YYNGEE in the germline V gene. With 1 base removed from V and 2 bases from J, the gap between germline ends came to 14 bases. The CDR3 protein is CASSVSSPGTTDTQYF. CDR3 DNA sequence: TGTGCCAGCAGCGTATCTAGCCCCGGAACCACAGATACGCAGTATTTT.

The chain links TRBV25-1 to TRBJ2-7; D possibly corresponds to TRBD1 (6 bases). In germline, CDR1 is MGHDK, CDR2 SYGVNS. The CDR3 covers 12 residues. V shed 6 bases and J shed 4 bases, with 10 bases lying between them. CDR3 loop: CASSHTGYEQYF. CDR3 nucleotides: TGTGCCAGCAGCCACACAGGGTACGAGCAGTACTTC.

This clone was seen a single time. This chain connects TRBV27 to TRBJ1-1; D is possibly TRBD1 (6 bases). CDR3 size: 15 residues. Trimming stripped 8 bases from V and 1 base from J, with 17 bases between. Germline lookup yields CDR1 MNHEY and CDR2 SMNVEV (reference sequence). The DNA of the CDR3 is TGTGCCAGCCCCCGGACAGAAGAGGCGAACACTGAAGCTTTCTTT. Translating it yields CASPRTEEANTEAFF.

The gene calls are TRBV6-5 and TRBJ2-1; D might be TRBD2 (5 bases). CDR1 and CDR2 from the germline V gene are MNHEY and SVGAGI. The CDR3 has 14 amino acids. V dropped 2 bases and J dropped 0 bases, with 5 bases sitting between them. The CDR3 protein is CASSYGSSYNEQFF. The CDR3 coding sequence is TGTGCCAGCAGTTACGGGAGCTCCTACAATGAGCAGTTCTTC.

The chain is built from TRBV5-1 and TRBJ2-1; D not resolved. Per germline, CDR1 SGHRS and CDR2 YFSETQ. This CDR3 is built from 14 residues. V was pared by 6 bases and J by 7 bases, with 17 bases between. The CDR3 DNA follows: TGCGCCAGCAATATGTATGGCGACGGGAATGAGCAGTTCTTC. Its protein is CASNMYGDGNEQFF.

The V gene is TRBV28, the J gene TRBJ2-3; D is perhaps TRBD1 (6 bases). V dropped 7 bases and J dropped 0 bases, with 17 bases sitting between them. CDR1 and CDR2 from the germline V gene are MDHEN and SYDVKM. The CDR3 is 16 amino acids. The CDR3 DNA reads as TGTGCCAGCACAGTTTGGGCAGGGGATAGCACAGATACGCAGTATTTT. It translates to CASTVWAGDSTDTQYF. Combining the CDR3 with reference TRBV28 and TRBJ2-3 gives the whole variable domain DVKVTQSSRYLVKRTGEKVFLECVQDMDHENMFWYRQDPGLGLRLIYFSYDVKMKEKGDIPEGYSVSREKKERFSLILESASTNQTSMYLCASTVWAGDSTDTQYFGPGTRLTVL.

The chain couples TRBV27 to TRBJ1-5; D uncertain. In germline, CDR1 is MNHEY, CDR2 SMNVEV (reference sequence). V shed 6 bases and J shed 0 bases, with 9 bases lying between them. CDR3 length: 14 residues. DNA for the CDR3: TGTGCCAGCAGGGAGTTGTATAGCAATCAGCCCCAGCATTTT. Translation: CASRELYSNQPQHF.

The chain is built from TRBV6-6 and TRBJ1-3; D is undetermined. V dropped 2 bases and J dropped 0 bases, with 8 bases sitting between them. CDR3 length: 15 amino acids. Germline values: CDR1 MNHNY, CDR2 SVGAGI (reference sequence). CDR3 sequence: CASSYELISGNTIYF. The CDR3 DNA is TGTGCCAGCAGTTACGAACTGATCTCTGGAAACACCATATATTTT.

This clone was seen just once. The J gene is TRBJ2-7, the V gene TRBV28, with D maybe TRBD2 (6 bases). The CDR3 spans 15 residues. The germline V gene has CDR1 MDHEN and CDR2 SYDVKM. With 2 bases removed from V and 0 bases from J, the gap between germline ends came to 11 bases. The CDR3 DNA is TGTGCCAGCAGTTTAATTGCTAGCGCCTCCTACGAGCAGTACTTC. Its protein is CASSLIASASYEQYF.